These T cell receptor beta chains were read from a single sample in a study of PD-L1 blockade in urothelial cancer. Some clones are missing from TCRdb's copy, which holds only in-frame ones; the method was immunoSEQ multiplex PCR. The sample has approximately 67,000 clones, approximately 86% seen once; the top ten hold under 15%. The source material was PBMCs, sampled around atezolizumab (anti-PD-L1) treatment. Receptor source: a man in his fifties or sixties with urothelial cancer. Each CDR3 is given with its conserved first and last residue. The D gene is left open where the match is weak. A row's size may be missing; if present it is once, few, many or a size class.

CDR3 DNA: TGTGCCAGCAGCCCCCCCGGGACAGGTTCTGGGGAGTACTTC; CDR3 protein: CASSPPGTGSGEYF; J gene: TRBJ2-7; CDR3 length: 14; V gene: TRBV7-2; D gene: TRBD1; clone size: -
CDR3 DNA: TGCGCCAGCAGCAATCTACAAGGGAGGTCGTCTGGAAACACCATATATTTT; CDR3 protein: CASSNLQGRSSGNTIYF; J gene: TRBJ1-3; CDR3 length: 17; V gene: TRBV4-1; D gene: -; clone size: -
CDR3 DNA: TGTGCCAGCGGCGACCGGGACAGGGTCTCCTACGAGCAGTACTTC; CDR3 protein: CASGDRDRVSYEQYF; J gene: TRBJ2-7; CDR3 length: 15; V gene: TRBV27; D gene: TRBD1; clone size: -
CDR3 DNA: TGCGCCAGCAGGCAAGGGGGTTTTGGAAACACCATATATTTT; CDR3 protein: CASRQGGFGNTIYF; J gene: TRBJ1-3; CDR3 length: 14; V gene: TRBV5-1; D gene: -; clone size: -
CDR3 DNA: TGCGCCAGCACCCCATCGCTCGGGGGTTTTGGCTACACCTTC; CDR3 protein: CASTPSLGGFGYTF; J gene: TRBJ1-2; CDR3 length: 14; V gene: TRBV10-1; D gene: -; clone size: -
CDR3 DNA: TGTGCCAGCAGTTACTCATTGACAGGGGCCTACGAGCAGTACTTC; CDR3 protein: CASSYSLTGAYEQYF; J gene: TRBJ2-7; CDR3 length: 15; V gene: TRBV6-5; D gene: TRBD1; clone size: -
CDR3 DNA: TGTGCCAGTTCGGAGTCCCGGGACTATGGCTACACCTTC; CDR3 protein: CASSESRDYGYTF; J gene: TRBJ1-2; CDR3 length: 13; V gene: TRBV2; D gene: -; clone size: few
CDR3 DNA: TGTGCCAGCTCACCACCGAGTAGCGGGGGCAAATACGAGCAGTACTTC; CDR3 protein: CASSPPSSGGKYEQYF; J gene: TRBJ2-7; CDR3 length: 16; V gene: TRBV18; D gene: TRBD2; clone size: -
CDR3 DNA: TGCAGTGCTAGTATTACAGATACGCAGTATTTT; CDR3 protein: CSASITDTQYF; J gene: TRBJ2-3; CDR3 length: 11; V gene: TRBV20-1; D gene: -; clone size: -
CDR3 DNA: TGTGCCAGCAGTACAGGGACTAGCGGCTATACGCAGTATTTT; CDR3 protein: CASSTGTSGYTQYF; J gene: TRBJ2-3; CDR3 length: 14; V gene: TRBV6-5; D gene: TRBD2; clone size: -
CDR3 DNA: TGTGCCAGCAGCTTAGGGGACAGGGGGCAAGGTGAGCAGTTCTTC; CDR3 protein: CASSLGDRGQGEQFF; J gene: TRBJ2-1; CDR3 length: 15; V gene: TRBV7-6; D gene: TRBD1; clone size: few
CDR3 DNA: TGCGCCAGCAGACAGGGAACCTACAATGAGCAGTTCTTC; CDR3 protein: CASRQGTYNEQFF; J gene: TRBJ2-1; CDR3 length: 13; V gene: TRBV23-1; D gene: -; clone size: few
CDR3 DNA: TGTGCCAGCAGCCCTCGAAGGACAGGGGAGGTTTATGGCTACACCTTC; CDR3 protein: CASSPRRTGEVYGYTF; J gene: TRBJ1-2; CDR3 length: 16; V gene: TRBV13; D gene: TRBD1; clone size: -
CDR3 DNA: TGTGCCAGCAGTGAAAGATATTGGACATTTGGCTACACCTTC; CDR3 protein: CASSERYWTFGYTF; J gene: TRBJ1-2; CDR3 length: 14; V gene: TRBV2; D gene: -; clone size: -
CDR3 DNA: TGTGCCACCAGCAGACCTACAGGGCGGGCGGTAGGTGAGCAGTTCTTC; CDR3 protein: CATSRPTGRAVGEQFF; J gene: TRBJ2-1; CDR3 length: 16; V gene: TRBV15; D gene: -; clone size: -
CDR3 DNA: TGTGCCAGCAGCTTAGCCAGGGGCGGGGGCTACACCTTC; CDR3 protein: CASSLARGGGYTF; J gene: TRBJ1-2; CDR3 length: 13; V gene: TRBV11-2; D gene: -; clone size: -
CDR3 DNA: TGCAGCGCTGAGACAGTTGAAGCTTTCTTT; CDR3 protein: CSAETVEAFF; J gene: TRBJ1-1; CDR3 length: 10; V gene: TRBV29-1; D gene: -; clone size: -
CDR3 DNA: TGTGCCAGCGGGGGCCCCCCAAGCGAGCAGTACTTC; CDR3 protein: CASGGPPSEQYF; J gene: TRBJ2-7; CDR3 length: 12; V gene: TRBV5-4; D gene: -; clone size: once
CDR3 DNA: TGCGCCAGCAGCCAAGATCGCCAGGGGGTTGCGGCTTTCTTT; CDR3 protein: CASSQDRQGVAAFF; J gene: TRBJ1-1; CDR3 length: 14; V gene: TRBV4-1; D gene: TRBD1; clone size: -
CDR3 DNA: TGTGCCAGCAGTTTTGGGGGCTACAGGGGGAATTCACCCCTCCACTTT; CDR3 protein: CASSFGGYRGNSPLHF; J gene: TRBJ1-6; CDR3 length: 16; V gene: TRBV27; D gene: TRBD1; clone size: -
CDR3 DNA: TGCAGCGTTTGGACAGGGGATGGCTACACCTTC; CDR3 protein: CSVWTGDGYTF; J gene: TRBJ1-2; CDR3 length: 11; V gene: TRBV29-1; D gene: TRBD1; clone size: -
CDR3 DNA: TGTGCCACAAGGGACAGGGAAAACTCTGGAAACACCATATATTTT; CDR3 protein: CATRDRENSGNTIYF; J gene: TRBJ1-3; CDR3 length: 15; V gene: TRBV6-6; D gene: TRBD1; clone size: -
CDR3 DNA: TGTGCCAGCAGCGTAGGTGGGGGGGCAACAGATACGCAGTATTTT; CDR3 protein: CASSVGGGATDTQYF; J gene: TRBJ2-3; CDR3 length: 15; V gene: TRBV9; D gene: -; clone size: -
CDR3 DNA: TGTGCCAGCTCACCACGGACAGGGGTTAGCGACACTGAAGCTTTCTTT; CDR3 protein: CASSPRTGVSDTEAFF; J gene: TRBJ1-1; CDR3 length: 16; V gene: TRBV18; D gene: TRBD1; clone size: -
CDR3 DNA: TGTGCCAGAAGCTTTAGCCAGGGACAGGACGACTACGAGCAGTACTTC; CDR3 protein: CARSFSQGQDDYEQYF; J gene: TRBJ2-7; CDR3 length: 16; V gene: TRBV5-3; D gene: TRBD1; clone size: -
CDR3 DNA: TGTGCTAGTGGTTTGGCTGACGTCAGCGGCACCTACAATGAGCAGTTCTTC; CDR3 protein: CASGLADVSGTYNEQFF; J gene: TRBJ2-1; CDR3 length: 17; V gene: TRBV12-5; D gene: -; clone size: -
CDR3 DNA: TGTGCCAGCAGCTTCCAGGGGCTCTCTGGAAACACCATATATTTT; CDR3 protein: CASSFQGLSGNTIYF; J gene: TRBJ1-3; CDR3 length: 15; V gene: TRBV7-8; D gene: -; clone size: -
CDR3 DNA: TGCGCCAGCAGCTTGGCAAGGGACAGGGGGCGCGGCGGGGAGCTGTTTTTT; CDR3 protein: CASSLARDRGRGGELFF; J gene: TRBJ2-2; CDR3 length: 17; V gene: TRBV5-1; D gene: TRBD1; clone size: -
CDR3 DNA: TGTGCCAGCAGCCAACTTCCCGACAGCTCTTATGGCTACACCTTC; CDR3 protein: CASSQLPDSSYGYTF; J gene: TRBJ1-2; CDR3 length: 15; V gene: TRBV9; D gene: -; clone size: -
CDR3 DNA: TGTGCCAGCAGCCCCGACCAGGGAAGGGCCATGAACACTGAAGCTTTCTTT; CDR3 protein: CASSPDQGRAMNTEAFF; J gene: TRBJ1-1; CDR3 length: 17; V gene: TRBV5-4; D gene: -; clone size: -
CDR3 DNA: TGTGCCAGCAGTGAAATGAGGGAGCCTGAAGCTTTCTTT; CDR3 protein: CASSEMREPEAFF; J gene: TRBJ1-1; CDR3 length: 13; V gene: TRBV2; D gene: -; clone size: -
CDR3 DNA: TGTGCCAGCAGCGAATCAGGGGCCGTCTACGGCTACACCTTC; CDR3 protein: CASSESGAVYGYTF; J gene: TRBJ1-2; CDR3 length: 14; V gene: TRBV9; D gene: -; clone size: once
CDR3 DNA: TGCAGCGCCCGAGAAGGGGCTAGGGGATTCACAGATACGCAGTATTTT; CDR3 protein: CSAREGARGFTDTQYF; J gene: TRBJ2-3; CDR3 length: 16; V gene: TRBV29-1; D gene: -; clone size: -
CDR3 DNA: TGTGCCAGCAGCATCAACAGGGGGGGCACAGATACGCAGTATTTT; CDR3 protein: CASSINRGGTDTQYF; J gene: TRBJ2-3; CDR3 length: 15; V gene: TRBV11-2; D gene: TRBD1; clone size: -
CDR3 DNA: TGCGCCAGCAGCCCAGGACTAGCGGGGCGCCAAGAGACCCAGTACTTC; CDR3 protein: CASSPGLAGRQETQYF; J gene: TRBJ2-5; CDR3 length: 16; V gene: TRBV5-1; D gene: TRBD2; clone size: -
CDR3 DNA: TGTGCCAGCAGCCCCCAGGGACACAGCAACTATGGCTACACCTTC; CDR3 protein: CASSPQGHSNYGYTF; J gene: TRBJ1-2; CDR3 length: 15; V gene: TRBV9; D gene: -; clone size: -
CDR3 DNA: TGTGCCTGGAGTGTCGGGGTAGATACGCAGTATTTT; CDR3 protein: CAWSVGVDTQYF; J gene: TRBJ2-3; CDR3 length: 12; V gene: TRBV30; D gene: -; clone size: once
CDR3 DNA: TGCGCCAGCAGCTTAGGGGGTCGGAGCACAGATACGCAGTATTTT; CDR3 protein: CASSLGGRSTDTQYF; J gene: TRBJ2-3; CDR3 length: 15; V gene: TRBV5-1; D gene: -; clone size: -
CDR3 DNA: TGTGCCAGCAGCCCCGGGTATAACACTGAAGCTTTCTTT; CDR3 protein: CASSPGYNTEAFF; J gene: TRBJ1-1; CDR3 length: 13; V gene: TRBV6-5; D gene: -; clone size: -
CDR3 DNA: TGTGCCAGCAGCTTTACCGGGACTAGCGGGATGACCGGGGAGCTGTTTTTT; CDR3 protein: CASSFTGTSGMTGELFF; J gene: TRBJ2-2; CDR3 length: 17; V gene: TRBV7-3; D gene: TRBD2; clone size: once
CDR3 DNA: TGTGCCATCAGTGCAGGGGATAATGAAAAACTGTTTTTT; CDR3 protein: CAISAGDNEKLFF; J gene: TRBJ1-4; CDR3 length: 13; V gene: TRBV10-3; D gene: -; clone size: -
CDR3 DNA: TGTGCCAGCAGCTCGGACAGGTCCTATTTTCAGTACTTC; CDR3 protein: CASSSDRSYFQYF; J gene: TRBJ2-4; CDR3 length: 13; V gene: TRBV7-9; D gene: TRBD1; clone size: -
CDR3 DNA: TGCGCCAGCAGTGAGTCTGTCCAGGGGAACACCGGGGAGCTGTTTTTT; CDR3 protein: CASSESVQGNTGELFF; J gene: TRBJ2-2; CDR3 length: 16; V gene: TRBV10-2; D gene: -; clone size: -
CDR3 DNA: TGTGCCAGTAGTATGGGACACAATTACGAGCAGTACTTC; CDR3 protein: CASSMGHNYEQYF; J gene: TRBJ2-7; CDR3 length: 13; V gene: TRBV19; D gene: -; clone size: -
CDR3 DNA: TGCGCCAGCAGCCAAGGGACATTCATGAACACTGAAGCTTTCTTT; CDR3 protein: CASSQGTFMNTEAFF; J gene: TRBJ1-1; CDR3 length: 15; V gene: TRBV4-1; D gene: -; clone size: once
CDR3 DNA: TGCGCCAGCAGCTTGGTCGGGACACCACCTGATACGCAGTATTTT; CDR3 protein: CASSLVGTPPDTQYF; J gene: TRBJ2-3; CDR3 length: 15; V gene: TRBV5-1; D gene: -; clone size: -
CDR3 DNA: TGTGCCAGCAGCTTGGGTATCGGACAGCTATATGGCTACACCTTC; CDR3 protein: CASSLGIGQLYGYTF; J gene: TRBJ1-2; CDR3 length: 15; V gene: TRBV5-5; D gene: -; clone size: -
CDR3 DNA: TGTGCCAGCAGCTTCCAGGGTTCAACTAATGAAAAACTGTTTTTT; CDR3 protein: CASSFQGSTNEKLFF; J gene: TRBJ1-4; CDR3 length: 15; V gene: TRBV7-2; D gene: -; clone size: -
CDR3 DNA: TGCGCCAGCAGCTTTGGGGGCCGAGATGAAAAACTGTTTTTT; CDR3 protein: CASSFGGRDEKLFF; J gene: TRBJ1-4; CDR3 length: 14; V gene: TRBV5-1; D gene: -; clone size: -